This T cell receptor beta chain is drawn from a study of patients and donors after allogeneic stem cell transplantation (dated by TCRdb to 2020 to 2021). Library preparation was by RT-PCR. The reads were generated on a NextSeq 550. Through fastp at Q25 and MiXCR, TCRdb rebuilt clones from the public reads, retaining in-frame beta chains. Rows with a matching CDR3 protein are joined into one entry that keeps the most common DNA and genes. The sample includes about 230,000 distinct CDR3 sequences, with around an eighth observed a single time. In total, the top ten clones hold 11% of the sample. The germline V gene supplies CDR1 SQVTM and CDR2 ANQGSEA. From V the trimming removes 4 bases and from J it removes 6 bases, while the gene matches leave 7 bases of the junction unaccounted for. Measured from the cysteine to the phenylalanine, the CDR3 is 13 residues long. CDR3 DNA is the only sequence kept; it has 39 bases, read in frame from the first base.

This clonotype was counted a few times. The clone's antigen remains unknown. Per-nucleotide qualities are absent, and no much larger clonotype sits a single base away. The sequenced sample consisted of blood, either unsorted or a sorted T cell fraction (not recorded which). This TCR was sampled from a human donor who was either an allogeneic HSCT recipient or a stem cell or donor lymphocyte infusion donor (not recorded which). It is not recorded whose cells these are; they may come from a transplant donor. Here the chain combines TRBV29-1 and TRBJ2-7; a stretch of 9 junction bases matches TRBD1. The CDR3 protein is CSVGGGQGSEQYF. The DNA sequence is TGCAGCGTTGGGGGGGGACAGGGCTCCGAGCAGTACTTC.